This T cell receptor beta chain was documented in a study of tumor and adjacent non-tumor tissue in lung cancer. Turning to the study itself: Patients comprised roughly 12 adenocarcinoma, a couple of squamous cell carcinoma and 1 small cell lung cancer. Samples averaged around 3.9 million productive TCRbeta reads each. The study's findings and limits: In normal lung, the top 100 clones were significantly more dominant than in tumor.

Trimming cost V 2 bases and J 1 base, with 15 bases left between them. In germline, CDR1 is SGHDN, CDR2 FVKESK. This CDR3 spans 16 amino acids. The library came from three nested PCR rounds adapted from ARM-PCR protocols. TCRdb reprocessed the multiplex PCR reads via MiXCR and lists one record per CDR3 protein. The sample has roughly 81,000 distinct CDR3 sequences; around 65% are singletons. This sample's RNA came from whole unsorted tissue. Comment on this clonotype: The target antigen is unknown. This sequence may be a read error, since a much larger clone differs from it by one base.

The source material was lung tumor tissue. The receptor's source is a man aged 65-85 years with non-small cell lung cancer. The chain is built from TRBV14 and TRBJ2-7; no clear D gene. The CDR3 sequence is CASSQPGRETSYEQYF. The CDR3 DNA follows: TGTGCCAGCAGCCAACCGGGTAGGGAAACATCCTACGAGCAGTACTTC.